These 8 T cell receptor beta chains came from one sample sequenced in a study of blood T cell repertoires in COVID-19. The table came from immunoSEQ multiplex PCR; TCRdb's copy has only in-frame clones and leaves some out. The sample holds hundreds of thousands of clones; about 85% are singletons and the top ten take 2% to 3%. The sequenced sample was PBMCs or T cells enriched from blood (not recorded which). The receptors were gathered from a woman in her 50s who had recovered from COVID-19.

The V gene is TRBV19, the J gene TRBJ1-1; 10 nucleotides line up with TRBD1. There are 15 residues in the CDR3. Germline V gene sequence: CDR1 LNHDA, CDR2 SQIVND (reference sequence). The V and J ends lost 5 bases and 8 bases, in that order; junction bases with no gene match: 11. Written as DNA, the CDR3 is TGTGCCAGTAGTGCTATAGCCGGGACAGGGGTAGAAGCTTTCTTT. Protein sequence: CASSAIAGTGVEAFF.

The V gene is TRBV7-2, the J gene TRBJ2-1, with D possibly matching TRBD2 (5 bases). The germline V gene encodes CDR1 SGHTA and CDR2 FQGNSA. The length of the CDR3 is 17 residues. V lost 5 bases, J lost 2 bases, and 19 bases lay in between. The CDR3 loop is CASSPRAIRLTYNEQFF. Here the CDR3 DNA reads TGTGCCAGCAGCCCGAGGGCTATTCGTCTTACCTACAATGAGCAGTTCTTC.

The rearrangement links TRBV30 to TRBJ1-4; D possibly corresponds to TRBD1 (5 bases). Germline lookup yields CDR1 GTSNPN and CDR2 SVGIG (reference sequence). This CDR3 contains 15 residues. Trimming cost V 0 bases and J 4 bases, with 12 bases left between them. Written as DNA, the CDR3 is TGTGCCTGGAGTGTACAGCCAGGGATTAATGAAAAACTGTTTTTT. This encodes CAWSVQPGINEKLFF. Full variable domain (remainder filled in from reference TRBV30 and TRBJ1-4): SQTIHQWPATLVQPVGSPLSLECTVEGTSNPNLYWYRQAAGRGLQLLFYSVGIGQISSEVPQNLSASRPQDRQFILSSKKLLLSDSGFYLCAWSVQPGINEKLFFGSGTQLSVL.

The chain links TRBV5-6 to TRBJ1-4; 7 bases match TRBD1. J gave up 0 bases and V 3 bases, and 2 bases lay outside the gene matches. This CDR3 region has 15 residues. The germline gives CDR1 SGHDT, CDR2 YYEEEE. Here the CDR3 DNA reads TGTGCCAGCAGCTGGGACAGCGCAACTAATGAAAAACTGTTTTTT. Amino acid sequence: CASSWDSATNEKLFF.

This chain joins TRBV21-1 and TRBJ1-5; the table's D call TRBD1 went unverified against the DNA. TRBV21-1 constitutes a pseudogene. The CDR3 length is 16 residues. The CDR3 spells CASSTSGTGNNQPQHF. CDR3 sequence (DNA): TGTGCCAGCAGCACCTCCGGGACAGGGAATAATCAGCCCCAGCATTTT.

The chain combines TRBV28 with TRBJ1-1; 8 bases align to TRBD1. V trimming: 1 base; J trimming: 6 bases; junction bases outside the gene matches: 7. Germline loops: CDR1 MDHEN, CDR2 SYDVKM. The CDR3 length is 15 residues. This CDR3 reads CASSLSPGGKSEAFF. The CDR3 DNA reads TGTGCCAGCAGTTTATCCCCAGGGGGCAAATCTGAAGCTTTCTTT.

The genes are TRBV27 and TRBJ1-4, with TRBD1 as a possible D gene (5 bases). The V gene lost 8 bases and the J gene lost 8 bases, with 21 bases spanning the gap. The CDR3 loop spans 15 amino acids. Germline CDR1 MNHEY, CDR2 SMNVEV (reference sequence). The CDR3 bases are TGTGCCAGCGGAGAAACGGGCCTCAAGGGGGAAAAACTGTTTTTT. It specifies CASGETGLKGEKLFF.

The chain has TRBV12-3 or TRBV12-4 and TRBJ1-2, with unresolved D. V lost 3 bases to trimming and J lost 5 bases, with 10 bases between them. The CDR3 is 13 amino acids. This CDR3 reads CASSFDQAYGYTF. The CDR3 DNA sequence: TGTGCCAGCAGTTTTGACCAAGCGTATGGCTACACCTTC.